This is a list of T cell receptor beta chains from one sample in a study of cytomegalovirus exposure and HLA in healthy donors. Data came from immunoSEQ multiplex PCR; TCRdb stores just in-frame clones and leaves some out. The profile shows 55,000 to 70,000 clones, about 84% of them singletons. The sample was PBMCs. These receptors were collected from a man aged 18 to 29 in good health and CMV-seropositive. Each CDR3 is given with its conserved first and last residue. The order of the fields is clone size, D gene, J gene, V gene, CDR3 protein, CDR3 DNA. The D gene is left open where the match is weak. Expanded clones are given a class, and other clones once, few, many or no size at all.

NA | NA | TRBJ1-5 | TRBV30 | CAWTAGYSNQPQHF | TGTGCCTGGACGGCGGGATATAGCAATCAGCCCCAGCATTTT
NA | TRBD1 | TRBJ1-5 | TRBV2 | CASSGDSPGAQHF | TGTGCCAGCAGCGGGGACAGTCCTGGGGCCCAGCATTTT
NA | NA | TRBJ1-2 | TRBV5-1 | CASSPGGLAGYTF | TGCGCCAGCAGCCCCGGGGGGCTCGCCGGCTACACCTTC
NA | NA | TRBJ2-2 | TRBV5-1 | CASSLDATGELFF | TGCGCCAGCAGCTTGGATGCGACCGGGGAGCTGTTTTTT
NA | NA | TRBJ2-7 | TRBV7-9 | CASSSGTLYEQYF | TGTGCCAGCAGCTCCGGGACACTATACGAGCAGTACTTC
NA | TRBD1 | TRBJ1-6 | TRBV2 | CASRDPTGEESPLHF | TGTGCCAGCAGGGACCCTACAGGGGAGGAATCACCCCTCCACTTT
NA | TRBD2 | TRBJ2-5 | TRBV5-4 | CASSPGLAAGETQYF | TGTGCCAGCAGCCCCGGACTAGCTGCGGGGGAGACCCAGTACTTC
NA | NA | TRBJ2-3 | TRBV30 | CAWQSGDTQYF | TGTGCCTGGCAATCAGGAGATACGCAGTATTTT
NA | TRBD1 | TRBJ1-2 | TRBV14 | CASSDRDSPYYGYTF | TGTGCCAGCAGCGACCGGGACAGCCCCTACTATGGCTACACCTTC
NA | TRBD1 | TRBJ1-6 | TRBV6-5 | CASSYGDRGNSPLHF | TGTGCCAGCAGTTACGGGGACAGGGGTAATTCACCCCTCCACTTT
NA | TRBD1 | TRBJ1-1 | TRBV25-1 | CASSDAGQGATEAFF | TGTGCCAGCAGTGATGCGGGACAGGGGGCAACTGAAGCTTTCTTT
NA | NA | TRBJ1-4 | TRBV9 | CASSVTTQMGEKLFF | TGTGCCAGCAGCGTGACTACTCAAATGGGGGAAAAACTGTTTTTT
NA | NA | TRBJ1-2 | TRBV30 | CAWSAGSGYTF | TGTGCCTGGAGTGCAGGTTCCGGCTACACCTTC
NA | NA | TRBJ1-1 | TRBV30 | CAGGSTEAFF | TGTGCCGGCGGAAGCACTGAAGCTTTCTTT
once | TRBD2 | TRBJ2-7 | TRBV29-1 | CSVVLAGEGSYEQYF | TGCAGCGTTGTGTTAGCGGGAGAAGGGTCCTACGAGCAGTACTTC
NA | TRBD1 | TRBJ2-2 | TRBV7-9 | CASSPQGAGELFF | TGTGCCAGCAGCCCCCAGGGGGCCGGGGAGCTGTTTTTT
NA | TRBD2 | TRBJ2-1 | TRBV30 | CAWSVGAGGIDEQFF | TGTGCCTGGAGTGTAGGAGCGGGAGGGATCGATGAGCAGTTCTTC
few | TRBD1 | TRBJ1-1 | TRBV2 | CATPGGLNTEAFF | TGTGCCACCCCAGGGGGTTTGAACACTGAAGCTTTCTTT
NA | NA | TRBJ1-2 | TRBV5-1 | CASSFTGENYGYTF | TGCGCCAGCAGCTTTACCGGGGAGAACTATGGCTACACCTTC
NA | NA | TRBJ1-2 | TRBV6-5 | CASSYSRAGANYGYTF | TGTGCCAGCAGTTACTCGAGGGCTGGGGCTAACTATGGCTACACCTTC
NA | NA | TRBJ1-3 | TRBV6-5 | CASSPGISGNTIYF | TGTGCCAGCAGTCCAGGCATCTCTGGAAACACCATATATTTT
NA | NA | TRBJ2-7 | TRBV5-6 | CASSLTRNSYEQYF | TGTGCCAGCAGCTTGACGCGTAACTCCTACGAGCAGTACTTC
NA | TRBD1 | TRBJ1-2 | TRBV2 | CASSVSGGNYGYTF | TGTGCCAGCAGTGTTTCAGGGGGTAACTATGGCTACACCTTC
NA | NA | TRBJ1-2 | TRBV28 | CASSSPGRSYGYTF | TGTGCCAGCAGTTCACCAGGGCGTAGCTATGGCTACACCTTC
NA | NA | TRBJ1-2 | TRBV9 | CASGPGYTF | TGTGCCAGCGGGCCCGGCTACACCTTC
few | NA | TRBJ2-7 | TRBV10-3 | CAITGGSTYEQYF | TGTGCCATCACCGGAGGCAGCACCTACGAGCAGTACTTC